The rows below give T cell receptor beta chains drawn from one sample of a study of technical replicates of blood from several donors. TCRdb's table, derived via immunoSEQ multiplex PCR, lists solely in-frame clones and lacks some. The data show about 67,000 clones, 98% seen once. The sequenced sample consisted of T cells isolated from PBMCs. The receptors come from a human donor in good health. CDR3s include the opening cysteine and the closing phenylalanine or tryptophan. D genes are given only for firm matches. Where a row states a size, it is once, few, many or the class of an expanded clone; other rows omit it.

j_gene	v_gene	abundance	d_gene	CDR3aa	CDR3nt
TRBJ2-2	TRBV11-1	-	-	CASSFRGGNTGELFF	TGTGCCAGCAGCTTTCGGGGAGGAAACACCGGGGAGCTGTTTTTT
TRBJ1-4	TRBV5-1	-	TRBD1	CASSLGQGGANEKLFF	TGCGCCAGCAGCTTAGGACAGGGGGGAGCTAATGAAAAACTGTTTTTT
TRBJ1-2	TRBV19	-	-	CASSPVHAGPNNYGYTF	TGTGCCAGTAGTCCCGTCCACGCGGGACCCAATAACTATGGCTACACCTTC
TRBJ1-2	TRBV7-9	-	TRBD1	CASSPPGQGYGYTF	TGTGCCAGCAGCCCGCCGGGACAGGGTTATGGCTACACCTTC
TRBJ2-7	TRBV18	-	-	CASSPPNSYEQYF	TGTGCCAGCTCACCACCGAACAGCTACGAGCAGTACTTC
TRBJ2-7	TRBV2	-	-	CASMTPGYEQYF	TGTGCCAGCATGACACCGGGGTACGAGCAGTACTTC
TRBJ1-1	TRBV4-1	-	TRBD1	CASSQETGEGNTEAFF	TGCGCCAGCAGCCAAGAGACAGGGGAAGGGAACACTGAAGCTTTCTTT
TRBJ2-5	TRBV6-6	-	-	CASSYSLGRETQYF	TGTGCCAGCAGTTACTCGCTTGGGAGGGAGACCCAGTACTTC
TRBJ1-1	TRBV15	-	TRBD1	CATSNGDRGDTEAFF	TGTGCCACCAGCAACGGGGACAGGGGGGACACTGAAGCTTTCTTT
TRBJ2-7	TRBV27	once	TRBD1	CASSLVGQGNEQYF	TGTGCCAGCAGTTTGGTTGGACAGGGCAACGAGCAGTACTTC
TRBJ2-2	TRBV28	-	-	CASSRTPGVTGELFF	TGTGCCAGCAGTCGGACCCCGGGGGTCACCGGGGAGCTGTTTTTT
TRBJ1-6	TRBV2	-	-	CASRSTGENSPLHF	TGTGCCAGCAGATCTACCGGGGAGAATTCACCCCTCCACTTT
TRBJ2-2	TRBV2	-	-	CASMLGGANTGELFF	TGTGCCAGCATGCTAGGCGGGGCGAACACCGGGGAGCTGTTTTTT
TRBJ2-5	TRBV6-4	-	-	CASSSDRQETQYF	TGTGCCAGTTCCTCCGACAGGCAAGAGACCCAGTACTTC
TRBJ2-2	TRBV7-2	-	-	CASSLTSGALNTGELFF	TGTGCCAGCAGCTTAACATCGGGAGCGCTTAACACCGGGGAGCTGTTTTTT
TRBJ2-2	TRBV5-1	-	-	CASSLEGRTGLTNTGELFF	TGCGCCAGCAGCTTGGAGGGGAGGACAGGCCTGACGAACACCGGGGAGCTGTTTTTT
TRBJ2-3	TRBV28	-	-	CASSRGGKTTDTQYF	TGTGCCAGCAGTCGGGGCGGGAAGACCACAGATACGCAGTATTTT
TRBJ1-5	TRBV7-9	-	TRBD1	CASSPDRVRQPQHF	TGTGCCAGCAGCCCCGACAGGGTTCGTCAGCCCCAGCATTTT
TRBJ2-7	TRBV10-2	-	TRBD2	CASRVAGDGEQYF	TGCGCCAGCAGGGTAGCGGGAGACGGCGAGCAGTACTTC
TRBJ1-3	TRBV6-4	-	-	CASSGQSSSGNTIYF	TGTGCCAGCAGTGGACAGTCTAGCTCTGGAAACACCATATATTTT
TRBJ1-1	TRBV5-4	-	-	CASSLDFFTEAFF	TGTGCCAGCAGCTTGGACTTTTTTACTGAAGCTTTCTTT
TRBJ2-7	TRBV4-1	-	TRBD1	CASSQGGTATSFYEQYF	TGCGCCAGCAGCCAAGGGGGGACAGCGACCTCCTTTTACGAGCAGTACTTC
TRBJ2-7	TRBV5-1	-	-	CASSFQEPAYEQYF	TGCGCCAGCAGCTTTCAAGAGCCGGCCTACGAGCAGTACTTC
TRBJ2-1	TRBV5-1	-	-	CASSFSTGSQHNEQFF	TGCGCCAGCAGCTTCAGTACCGGGAGTCAACACAATGAGCAGTTCTTC
TRBJ1-1	TRBV19	-	TRBD1	CATIDRDRAPEAFF	TGTGCCACTATCGACCGGGACAGGGCCCCTGAAGCTTTCTTT
TRBJ2-5	TRBV2	-	TRBD2	CASSEARGALIETQYF	TGTGCCAGCAGTGAAGCGCGGGGGGCCCTGATAGAGACCCAGTACTTC
TRBJ1-2	TRBV7-6	-	-	CASSSTRLIRDGYTF	TGTGCCAGCAGCTCAACCCGTCTCATACGGGATGGCTACACCTTC
TRBJ1-1	TRBV4-1	-	-	CASSQQRNTEAFF	TGCGCCAGCAGCCAACAGCGGAACACTGAAGCTTTCTTT
TRBJ2-1	TRBV28	-	TRBD2	CASSFTSGSFDEQFF	TGTGCCAGCAGTTTCACTAGCGGGAGTTTCGATGAGCAGTTCTTC
TRBJ1-5	TRBV5-1	-	-	CASSPDSNQPQHF	TGCGCCAGCAGCCCCGACAGTAATCAGCCCCAGCATTTT
TRBJ1-1	TRBV6-1	-	TRBD1	CASSAGQGNTEAFF	TGTGCCAGCAGTGCTGGACAGGGGAACACTGAAGCTTTCTTT
TRBJ1-5	TRBV19	once	-	CASSRGTSGILFQHF	TGTGCCAGTAGTAGAGGGACTTCAGGGATTCTTTTCCAGCATTTT
TRBJ2-7	TRBV7-8	-	-	CASSFPGERTLGYEQYF	TGTGCCAGCAGCTTTCCTGGAGAGCGGACCCTTGGTTACGAGCAGTACTTC
TRBJ1-2	TRBV18	-	TRBD1	CASSPYGQGATDSYTF	TGTGCCAGCTCACCCTACGGACAGGGGGCAACGGACAGCTACACCTTC
TRBJ2-7	TRBV5-1	-	TRBD2	CASRLAGLTYEQYF	TGCGCCAGCAGACTAGCGGGCCTCACCTACGAGCAGTACTTC
TRBJ1-2	TRBV4-1	-	-	CASSRNRDSYGYTF	TGCGCCAGCAGCCGGAACCGGGACTCCTATGGCTACACCTTC
TRBJ2-1	TRBV4-2	-	-	CASRKTGGEQFF	TGTGCCAGCAGAAAAACCGGCGGTGAGCAGTTCTTC
TRBJ2-3	TRBV10-3	-	TRBD2	CAINAPAGGTTDTQYF	TGTGCCATCAATGCCCCCGCGGGGGGGACCACAGATACGCAGTATTTT
TRBJ2-5	TRBV4-1	-	TRBD2	CASSQGDSLAGETQYF	TGCGCCAGCAGCCAAGGCGATAGCCTAGCGGGTGAGACCCAGTACTTC
TRBJ2-7	TRBV7-7	-	TRBD1	CASSLGDRDFYEQYF	TGTGCTAGCAGCTTAGGGGACAGGGATTTCTACGAGCAGTACTTC
TRBJ2-3	TRBV29-1	-	-	CSVVVTDTQYF	TGCAGCGTCGTAGTCACAGATACGCAGTATTTT
TRBJ1-1	TRBV5-1	-	TRBD1	CASSPPGQTNTEAFF	TGCGCCAGCAGCCCACCGGGACAGACGAACACTGAAGCTTTCTTT
TRBJ2-7	TRBV5-1	-	TRBD1	CASSFQGVDHLGQYF	TGCGCCAGCAGCTTTCAGGGGGTCGATCACCTGGGGCAGTACTTC
TRBJ2-5	TRBV5-4	once	TRBD2	CASSSGGSGRQETQYF	TGTGCCAGCAGCTCCGGCGGTAGCGGGCGGCAAGAGACCCAGTACTTC
TRBJ2-5	TRBV13	-	TRBD1	CASSLRGEGDRAQETQYF	TGTGCCAGCAGCTTAAGAGGGGAGGGGGACAGGGCCCAAGAGACCCAGTACTTC
TRBJ2-5	TRBV5-1	few	TRBD2	CASSLSGGQETQYF	TGCGCCAGCAGCTTAAGCGGGGGCCAAGAGACCCAGTACTTC
TRBJ2-2	TRBV5-4	-	TRBD1	CASSPGTENTGELFF	TGTGCCAGCAGCCCCGGGACAGAGAACACCGGGGAGCTGTTTTTT
TRBJ2-3	TRBV6-5	-	-	CASREQALTDTQYF	TGTGCCAGCAGAGAACAGGCCCTCACAGATACGCAGTATTTT
TRBJ2-7	TRBV29-1	-	-	CSVGNRDRYYEQYF	TGCAGCGTTGGGAACAGGGACCGCTACTACGAGCAGTACTTC
TRBJ1-2	TRBV7-3	once	TRBD1	CASSRRQGANYGYTF	TGTGCCAGCAGCCGACGACAGGGGGCAAACTATGGCTACACCTTC
TRBJ2-7	TRBV25-1	-	TRBD2	CASSPSGSRSYEQYF	TGTGCCAGCAGCCCCAGCGGGAGTCGGTCATACGAGCAGTACTTC
TRBJ2-7	TRBV4-1	-	TRBD2	CASSATSGRSGEQYF	TGCGCCAGCAGCGCTACTAGCGGGAGGTCGGGCGAGCAGTACTTC
TRBJ1-5	TRBV28	-	-	CASSRPGTIIYSNQPQHF	TGTGCCAGCAGCCGTCCAGGGACTATAATATATAGCAATCAGCCCCAGCATTTT